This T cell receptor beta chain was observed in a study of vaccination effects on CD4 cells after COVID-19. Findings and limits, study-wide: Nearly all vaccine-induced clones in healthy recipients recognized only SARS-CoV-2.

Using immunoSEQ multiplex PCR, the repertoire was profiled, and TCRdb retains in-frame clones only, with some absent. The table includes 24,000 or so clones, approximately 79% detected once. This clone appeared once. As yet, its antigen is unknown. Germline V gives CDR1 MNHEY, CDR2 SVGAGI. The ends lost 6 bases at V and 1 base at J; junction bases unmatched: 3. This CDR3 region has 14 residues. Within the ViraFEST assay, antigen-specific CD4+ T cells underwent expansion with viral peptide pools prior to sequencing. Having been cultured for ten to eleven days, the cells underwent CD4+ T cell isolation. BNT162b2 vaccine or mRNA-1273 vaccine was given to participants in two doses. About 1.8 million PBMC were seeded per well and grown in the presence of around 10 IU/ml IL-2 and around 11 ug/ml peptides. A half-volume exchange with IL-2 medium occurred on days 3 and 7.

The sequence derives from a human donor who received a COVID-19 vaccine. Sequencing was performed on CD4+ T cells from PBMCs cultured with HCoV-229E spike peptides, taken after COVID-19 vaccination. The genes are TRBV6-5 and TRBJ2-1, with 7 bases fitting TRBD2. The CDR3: CASSRAGSYNEQFF. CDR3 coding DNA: TGTGCCAGCAGCAGAGCGGGATCCTACAATGAGCAGTTCTTC.